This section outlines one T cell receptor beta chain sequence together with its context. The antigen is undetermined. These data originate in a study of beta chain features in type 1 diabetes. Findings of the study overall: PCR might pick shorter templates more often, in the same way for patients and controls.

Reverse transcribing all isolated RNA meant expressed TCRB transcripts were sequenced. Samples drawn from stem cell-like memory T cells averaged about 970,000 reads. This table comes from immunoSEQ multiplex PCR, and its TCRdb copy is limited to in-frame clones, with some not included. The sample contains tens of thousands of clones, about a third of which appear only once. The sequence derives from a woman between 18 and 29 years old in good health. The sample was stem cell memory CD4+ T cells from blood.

Here the CDR3 DNA reads TGCGCCAGCAGCTTAGGAGAGCCCAGCTCCTACAATGAGCAGTTCTTC. This gives the protein CASSLGEPSSYNEQFF. The chain joins TRBV5-1 to TRBJ2-1; D remains unclear. V was trimmed by 2 bases and J by 0 bases, leaving 12 bases between them. This CDR3 has 16 amino acids. Germline loops: CDR1 SGHRS, CDR2 YFSETQ.